This TCR beta chain was retrieved from a study of blood T cells in healthy people across ages. This clonotype was counted ten times or more. Then a second PCR, running roughly 7 to 11 cycles, was carried out with a sample-barcoded 5' primer and a J-beta primer mix. TCRdb processed the 5' RACE reads anew with MiXCR; each CDR3 protein has one entry. The sample lists about 780,000 distinct CDR3 sequences; 20% to 30% were seen once. These same records also appear under a second study, on T cells of mothers and their children. This second report adds: Sequencing returned over 8 million TCR beta CDR3 reads per mother and several million per child.

The sample taken for sequencing was blood. The sequence derives from a boy younger than 18 in good health.

CDR3 DNA sequence: TGTGCCAGCACCACGGGGGCGCGGGGGGGCGGAACAGATACGCAGTATTTT. Translating gives CASTTGARGGGTDTQYF. The genes are TRBV2 and TRBJ2-3; 9 bases fit TRBD2. The J segment lost 3 bases and the V segment lost 7 bases, leaving 14 bases of the junction unmatched. The CDR3 runs 17 residues. CDR1 SNHLY and CDR2 FYNNEI come from the germline V gene.